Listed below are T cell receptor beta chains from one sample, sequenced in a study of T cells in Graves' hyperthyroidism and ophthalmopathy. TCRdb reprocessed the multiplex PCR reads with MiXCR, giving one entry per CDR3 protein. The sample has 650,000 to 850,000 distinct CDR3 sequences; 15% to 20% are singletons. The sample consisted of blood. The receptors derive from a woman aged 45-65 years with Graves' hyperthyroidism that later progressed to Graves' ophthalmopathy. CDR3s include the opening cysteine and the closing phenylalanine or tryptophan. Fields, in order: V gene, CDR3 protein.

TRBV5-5	CASSPGAGGPPYNEQFF
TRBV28	CASSFSVQPQHF
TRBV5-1	CASSLDTRQGITGANVLTF
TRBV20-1	CSKPGQGVAYNEQFF
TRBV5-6	CASSQGTGIDYGYTF
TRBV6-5	CASSYSDGAGYGQPQHF
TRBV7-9	CASSESGGSYNEQFF
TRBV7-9	CASSARVGEETQYF
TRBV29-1	CSVLEGTAYNEQFF
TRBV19	CASSTPGQGLYGYTF
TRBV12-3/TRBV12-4	CATSRGGVNTEAFF
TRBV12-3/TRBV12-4	CASTPGRVGHNEQFF
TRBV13	CATGDRGAGELFF
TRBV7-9	CASSGWGGGTEAFF
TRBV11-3	CASSLEGGTSYEQYF
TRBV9	CASSALDREEGYTF
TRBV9	CASSVAAGAYGQYF
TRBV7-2	CASSLAMLAYGYTF
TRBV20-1	CSASLGDRGYEQYF
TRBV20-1	CSAIRGGGNTEAFF
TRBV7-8	CASSPGQGSFGYTF
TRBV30	CAWSEQGLGANVLTF
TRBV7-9	CASSLITTGSGEQYF
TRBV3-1	CASSLDSPLNYGYTF
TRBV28	CASSLWTGGLGNQPQHF
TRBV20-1	CSAIYGTGYEQYF
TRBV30	CAWSEVSSNQPQHF
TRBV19	CASSEGVNTEAFF
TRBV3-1	CASSQTRTSGAWKFF
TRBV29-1	CSAVDDRNTEAFF
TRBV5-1	CASSQGQGPYNEQFF
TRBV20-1	CSAGRDRAPQPQHF
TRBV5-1	CASFPQGPGTGELFF
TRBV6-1	CASIGTDRVPFLAKNIQYF
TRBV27	CASSWDGTGGGYTF
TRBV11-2	CASSLLRGGETQYF
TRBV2	CASSRQHTEAFF
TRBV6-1	CASRQGANQPQHF
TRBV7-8	CASSFETGGPDSPLHF
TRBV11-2	CASSSGVGLAEAFF
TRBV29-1	CSVEPGGLGNTIYF
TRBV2	CASRQGLGNQPQHF
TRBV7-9	CASSSPWIDGYTF
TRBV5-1	CASSPDRVWDTIYF
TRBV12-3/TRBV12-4	CATMWGGGAGVITEAFF
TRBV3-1	CASSQLDTFSGNTIYF
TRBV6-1	CASRGGLGRGNEQFF